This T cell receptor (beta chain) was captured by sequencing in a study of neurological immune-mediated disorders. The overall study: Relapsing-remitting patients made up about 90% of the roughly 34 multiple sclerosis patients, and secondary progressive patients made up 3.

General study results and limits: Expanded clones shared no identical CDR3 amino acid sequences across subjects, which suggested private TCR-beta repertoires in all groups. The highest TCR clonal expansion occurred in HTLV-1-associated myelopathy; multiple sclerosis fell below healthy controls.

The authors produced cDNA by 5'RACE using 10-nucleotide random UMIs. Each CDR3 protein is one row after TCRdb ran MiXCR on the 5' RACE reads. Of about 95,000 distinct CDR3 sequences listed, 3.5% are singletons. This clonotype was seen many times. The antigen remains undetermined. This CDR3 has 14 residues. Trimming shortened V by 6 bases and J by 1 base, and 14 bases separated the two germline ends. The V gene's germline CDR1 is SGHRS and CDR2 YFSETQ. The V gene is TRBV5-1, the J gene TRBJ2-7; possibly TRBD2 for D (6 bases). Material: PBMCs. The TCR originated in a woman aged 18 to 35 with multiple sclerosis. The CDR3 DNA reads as TGCGCCAGCACCACCAATAGCGGATCCTACGAGCAGTACTTC. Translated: CASTTNSGSYEQYF.